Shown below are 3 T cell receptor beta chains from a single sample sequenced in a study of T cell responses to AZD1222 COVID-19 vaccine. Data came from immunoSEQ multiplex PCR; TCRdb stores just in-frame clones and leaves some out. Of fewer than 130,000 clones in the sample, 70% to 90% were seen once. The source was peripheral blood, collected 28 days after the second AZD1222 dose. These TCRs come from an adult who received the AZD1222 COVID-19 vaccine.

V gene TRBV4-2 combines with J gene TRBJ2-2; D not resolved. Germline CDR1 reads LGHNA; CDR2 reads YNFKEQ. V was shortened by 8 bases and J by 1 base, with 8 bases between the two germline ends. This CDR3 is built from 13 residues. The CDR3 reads CASSNGNTGELFF. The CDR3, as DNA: TGTGCCAGCTCCAACGGGAACACCGGGGAGCTGTTTTTT.

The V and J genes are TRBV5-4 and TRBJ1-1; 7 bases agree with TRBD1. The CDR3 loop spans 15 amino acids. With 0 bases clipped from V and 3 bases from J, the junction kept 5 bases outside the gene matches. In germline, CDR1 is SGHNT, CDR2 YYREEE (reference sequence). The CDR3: CASSLVGGGDTEAFF. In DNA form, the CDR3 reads TGTGCCAGCAGCTTGGTAGGGGGCGGCGACACTGAAGCTTTCTTT. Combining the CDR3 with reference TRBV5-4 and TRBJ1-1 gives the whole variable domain ETGVTQSPTHLIKTRGQQVTLRCSSQSGHNTVSWYQQALGQGPQFIFQYYREEENGRGNFPPRFSGLQFPNYSSELNVNALELDDSALYLCASSLVGGGDTEAFFGQGTRLTVV.

As DNA, the CDR3 is TGTGCCAGCTCAGCCGTTAGCACAGATACGCAGTATTTT. The encoded protein is CASSAVSTDTQYF. V usage is TRBV18 and J usage is TRBJ2-3; D not certain. This CDR3 is 13 amino acids long. Trimming left V 5 bases short and J 0 bases short, with 6 bases between. In germline, CDR1 is KGHSH, CDR2 LQKENI. The entire variable domain, with the rest obtained from reference TRBV18 and TRBJ2-3, is as follows: NAGVMQNPRHLVRRRGQEARLRCSPMKGHSHVYWYRQLPEEGLKFMVYLQKENIIDESGMPKERFSAEFPKEGPSILRIQQVVRGDSAAYFCASSAVSTDTQYFGPGTRLTVL.